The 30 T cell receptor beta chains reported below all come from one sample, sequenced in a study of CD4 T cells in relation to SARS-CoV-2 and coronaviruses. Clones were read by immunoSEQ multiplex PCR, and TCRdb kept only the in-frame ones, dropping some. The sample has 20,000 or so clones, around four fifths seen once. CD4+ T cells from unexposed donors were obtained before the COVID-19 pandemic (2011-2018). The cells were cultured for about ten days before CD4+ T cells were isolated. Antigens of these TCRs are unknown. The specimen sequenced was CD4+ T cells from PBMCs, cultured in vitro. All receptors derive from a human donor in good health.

The CDR3, as DNA: TGCGCCAGCAGTCGCTCACTGAGGGCCGCAGATACGCAGTATTTT. It encodes CASSRSLRAADTQYF. The chain combines TRBV4-1 with TRBJ2-3; D is possibly TRBD2 (5 bases). The CDR3 loop spans 15 amino acids. Germline V gene lookup returns CDR1 MGHRA and CDR2 YSYEKL. Trimming shortened V by 6 bases and J by 4 bases, and 17 bases separated the two germline ends.

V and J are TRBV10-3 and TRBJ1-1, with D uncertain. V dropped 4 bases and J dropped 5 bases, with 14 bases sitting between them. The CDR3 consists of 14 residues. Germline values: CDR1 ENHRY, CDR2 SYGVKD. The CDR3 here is CAISGPGVGTEAFF. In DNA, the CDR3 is TGTGCCATCAGTGGGCCCGGGGTTGGGACTGAAGCTTTCTTT.

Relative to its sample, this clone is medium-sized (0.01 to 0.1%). The CDR3 protein is CASSAQNEQFF. The DNA of the CDR3 is TGTGCCAGCAGTGCGCAGAATGAGCAGTTCTTC. This rearrangement joins TRBV12-3 or TRBV12-4 to TRBJ2-1; D gene uncertain. The ends were cut back, 5 bases at V and 7 bases at J, with 6 bases in the middle. This CDR3 is 11 amino acids long.

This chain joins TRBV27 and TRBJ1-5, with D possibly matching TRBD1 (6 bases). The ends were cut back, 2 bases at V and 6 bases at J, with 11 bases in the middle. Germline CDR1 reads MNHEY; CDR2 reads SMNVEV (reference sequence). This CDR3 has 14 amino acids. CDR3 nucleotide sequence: TGTGCCAGCAGTTTAACAGGGATCTCTCAGCCCCAGCATTTT. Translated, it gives CASSLTGISQPQHF.

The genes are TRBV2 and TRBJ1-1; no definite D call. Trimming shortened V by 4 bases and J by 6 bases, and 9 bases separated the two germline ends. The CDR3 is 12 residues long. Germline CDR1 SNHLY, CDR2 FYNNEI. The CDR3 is CASSVWRAEAFF. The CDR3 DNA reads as TGTGCCAGCAGTGTTTGGCGGGCTGAAGCTTTCTTT.

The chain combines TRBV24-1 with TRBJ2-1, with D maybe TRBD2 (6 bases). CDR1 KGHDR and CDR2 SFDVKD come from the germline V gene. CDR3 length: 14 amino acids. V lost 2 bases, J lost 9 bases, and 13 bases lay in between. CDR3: CATSDYTGLGEQFF. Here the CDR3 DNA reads TGTGCCACCAGTGATTACACGGGACTCGGTGAGCAGTTCTTC.

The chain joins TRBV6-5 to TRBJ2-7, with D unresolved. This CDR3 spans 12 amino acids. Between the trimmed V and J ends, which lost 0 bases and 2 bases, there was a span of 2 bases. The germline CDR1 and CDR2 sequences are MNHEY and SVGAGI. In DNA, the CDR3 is TGTGCCAGCAGTTACTCCCCCTACGAGCAGTACTTC. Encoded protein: CASSYSPYEQYF.

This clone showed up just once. The CDR3 sequence: CASSVGGDYEQYF. The CDR3 DNA sequence: TGTGCCAGCAGCGTAGGGGGCGATTACGAGCAGTACTTC. V gene TRBV9 combines with J gene TRBJ2-7, with TRBD1 as a possible D gene (5 bases). Trimming removed 0 bases from V and 4 bases from J, with 8 bases in between. Per germline, CDR1 SGDLS and CDR2 YYNGEE. This CDR3 spans 13 amino acids.

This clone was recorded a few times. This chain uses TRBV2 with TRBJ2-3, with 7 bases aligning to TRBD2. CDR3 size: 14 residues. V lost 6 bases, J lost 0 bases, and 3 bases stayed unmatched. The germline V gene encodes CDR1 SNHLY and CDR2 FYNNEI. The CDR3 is CASRTSASTDTQYF. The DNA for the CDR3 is TGTGCCAGCAGAACTAGCGCCAGCACAGATACGCAGTATTTT.

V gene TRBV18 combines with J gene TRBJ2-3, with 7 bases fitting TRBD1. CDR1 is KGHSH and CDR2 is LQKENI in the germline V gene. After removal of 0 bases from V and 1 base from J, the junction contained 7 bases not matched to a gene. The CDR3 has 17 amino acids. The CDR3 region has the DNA TGTGCCAGCTCACCACCTACCCGTGGGACAGGCACAGATACGCAGTATTTT. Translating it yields CASSPPTRGTGTDTQYF.

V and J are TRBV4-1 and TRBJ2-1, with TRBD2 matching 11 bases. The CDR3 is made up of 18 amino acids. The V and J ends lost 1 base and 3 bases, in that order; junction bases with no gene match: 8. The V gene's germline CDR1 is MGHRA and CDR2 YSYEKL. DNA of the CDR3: TGCGCCAGCAGCCAAGGTAGATTGGGACTAGCGGACTACAATGAGCAGTTCTTC. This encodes CASSQGRLGLADYNEQFF.

CDR3 in amino acids: CASSVNGGWGTEAFF. CDR3 coding DNA: TGTGCCAGCAGTGTCAATGGGGGCTGGGGCACTGAAGCTTTCTTT. The rearrangement links TRBV2 to TRBJ1-1; tentatively, D is TRBD1 (6 bases). CDR3 length equals 15 residues. The germline V gene encodes CDR1 SNHLY and CDR2 FYNNEI. The V end lost 4 bases, the J end lost 4 bases, and 16 bases lay between the germline ends.

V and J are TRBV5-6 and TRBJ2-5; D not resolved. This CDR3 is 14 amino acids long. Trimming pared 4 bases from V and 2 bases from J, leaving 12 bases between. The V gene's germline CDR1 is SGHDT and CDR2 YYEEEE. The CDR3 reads CASSDTFAQETQYF. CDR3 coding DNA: TGTGCCAGCAGCGATACGTTTGCTCAAGAGACCCAGTACTTC.

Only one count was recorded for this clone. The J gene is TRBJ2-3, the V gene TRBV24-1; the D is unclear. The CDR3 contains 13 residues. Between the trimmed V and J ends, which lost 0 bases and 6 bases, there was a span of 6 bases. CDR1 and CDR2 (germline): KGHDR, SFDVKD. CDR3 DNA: TGTGCCACCAGTGATTTGATTCCCGATACGCAGTATTTT. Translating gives CATSDLIPDTQYF.

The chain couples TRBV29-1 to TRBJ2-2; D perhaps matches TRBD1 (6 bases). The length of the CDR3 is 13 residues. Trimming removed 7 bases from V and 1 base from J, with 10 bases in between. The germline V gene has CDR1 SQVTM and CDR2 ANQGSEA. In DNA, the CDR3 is TGCAGCGCGGGACACTGGAACACCGGGGAGCTGTTTTTT. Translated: CSAGHWNTGELFF.

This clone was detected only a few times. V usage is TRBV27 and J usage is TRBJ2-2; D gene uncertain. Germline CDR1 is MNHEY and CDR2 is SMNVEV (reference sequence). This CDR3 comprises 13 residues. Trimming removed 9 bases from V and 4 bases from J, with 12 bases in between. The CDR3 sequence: CASSRLGTGELFF. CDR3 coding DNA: TGTGCCAGTTCCAGATTAGGCACCGGGGAGCTGTTTTTT.

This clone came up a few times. For the CDR3, the DNA is TGTGCCAGCAACAGGCGTCCGAACACTGAAGCTTTCTTT. Protein product: CASNRRPNTEAFF. The V gene is TRBV7-2, the J gene TRBJ1-1; a possible D gene is TRBD1 (5 bases). Germline V gene data show CDR1 as SGHTA and CDR2 as FQGNSA. The CDR3 runs to 13 residues. V shed 7 bases and J shed 1 base, with 10 bases lying between them.

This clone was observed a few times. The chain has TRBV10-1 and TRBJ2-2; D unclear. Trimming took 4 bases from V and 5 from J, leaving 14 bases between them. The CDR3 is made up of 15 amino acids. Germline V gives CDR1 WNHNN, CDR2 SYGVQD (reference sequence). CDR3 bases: TGCGCCAGCAGTGTAACGACTCTGGGAACCGGGGAGCTGTTTTTT. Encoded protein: CASSVTTLGTGELFF.

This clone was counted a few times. The CDR3 loop is CASSQGYEQFF. As DNA, the CDR3 is TGTGCCAGCAGCCAAGGGTATGAGCAGTTCTTC. This chain uses TRBV14 with TRBJ2-1; D is undetermined. Deletions cut 1 base from V and 8 bases from J, with 3 bases between. The germline CDR1 and CDR2 sequences are SGHDN and FVKESK. The CDR3 extends over 11 amino acids.

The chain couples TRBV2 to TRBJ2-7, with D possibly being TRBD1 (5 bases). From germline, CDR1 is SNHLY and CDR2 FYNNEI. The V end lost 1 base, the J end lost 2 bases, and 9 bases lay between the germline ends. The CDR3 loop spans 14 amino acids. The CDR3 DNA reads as TGTGCCAGCAGTGAAGGACAGTCCACCTACGAGCAGTACTTC. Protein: CASSEGQSTYEQYF.

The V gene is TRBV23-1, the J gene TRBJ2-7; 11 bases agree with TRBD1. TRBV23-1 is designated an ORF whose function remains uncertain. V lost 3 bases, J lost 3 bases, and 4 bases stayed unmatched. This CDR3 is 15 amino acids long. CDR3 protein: CASSHKDRGHYEQYF. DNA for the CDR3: TGCGCCAGCAGTCATAAGGACAGGGGGCACTACGAGCAGTACTTC.

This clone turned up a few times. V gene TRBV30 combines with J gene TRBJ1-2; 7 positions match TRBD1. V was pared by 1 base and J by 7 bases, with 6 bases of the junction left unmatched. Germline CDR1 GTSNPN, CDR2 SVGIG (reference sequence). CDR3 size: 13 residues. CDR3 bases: TGTGCCTGGAGTGCCGACAGGGTCTCTGGCTACACCTTC. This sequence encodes CAWSADRVSGYTF.

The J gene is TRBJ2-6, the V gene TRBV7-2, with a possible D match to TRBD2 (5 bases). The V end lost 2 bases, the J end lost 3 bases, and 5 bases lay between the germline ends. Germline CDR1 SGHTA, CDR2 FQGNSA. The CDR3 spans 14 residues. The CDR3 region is CASSLTSGANVLTF. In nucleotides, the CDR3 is TGTGCCAGCAGCTTAACTAGTGGGGCCAACGTCCTGACTTTC.

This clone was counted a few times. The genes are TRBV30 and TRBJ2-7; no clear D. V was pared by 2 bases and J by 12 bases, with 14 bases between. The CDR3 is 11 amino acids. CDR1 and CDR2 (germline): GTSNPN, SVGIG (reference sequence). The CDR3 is CAWSKGPLSYF. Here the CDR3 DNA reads TGTGCCTGGAGTAAAGGGCCCCTGTCGTACTTC. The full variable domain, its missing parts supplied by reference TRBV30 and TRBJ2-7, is SQTIHQWPATLVQPVGSPLSLECTVEGTSNPNLYWYRQAAGRGLQLLFYSVGIGQISSEVPQNLSASRPQDRQFILSSKKLLLSDSGFYLCAWSKGPLSYFGPGTRLTVT.

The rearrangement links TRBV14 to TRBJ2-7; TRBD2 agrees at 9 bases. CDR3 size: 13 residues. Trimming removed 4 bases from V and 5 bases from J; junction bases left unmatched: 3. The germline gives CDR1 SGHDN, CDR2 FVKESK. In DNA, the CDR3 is TGTGCCAGCAGCCGCCTAGCGGGGAACGAGCAGTACTTC. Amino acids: CASSRLAGNEQYF. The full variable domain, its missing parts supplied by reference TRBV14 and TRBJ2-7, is EAGVTQFPSHSVIEKGQTVTLRCDPISGHDNLYWYRRVMGKEIKFLLHFVKESKQDESGMPNNRFLAERTGGTYSTLKVQPAELEDSGVYFCASSRLAGNEQYFGPGTRLTVT.

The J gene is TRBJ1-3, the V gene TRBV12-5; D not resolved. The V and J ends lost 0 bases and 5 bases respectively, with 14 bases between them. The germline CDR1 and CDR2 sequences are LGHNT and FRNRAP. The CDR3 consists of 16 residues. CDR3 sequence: CASGLVLGRMRNTIYF. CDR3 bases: TGTGCTAGTGGTTTGGTATTGGGCAGAATGAGAAACACCATATATTTT.

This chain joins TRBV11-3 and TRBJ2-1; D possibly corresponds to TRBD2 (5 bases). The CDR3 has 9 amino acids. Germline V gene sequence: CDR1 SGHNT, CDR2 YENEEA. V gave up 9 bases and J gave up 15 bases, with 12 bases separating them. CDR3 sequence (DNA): TGTGCCAGGAGGGCCCTTGGGTTCTTC. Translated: CARRALGFF.

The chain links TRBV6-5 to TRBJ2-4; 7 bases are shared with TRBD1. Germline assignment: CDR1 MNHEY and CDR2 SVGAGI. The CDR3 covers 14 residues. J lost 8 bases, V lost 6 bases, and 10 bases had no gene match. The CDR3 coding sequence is TGTGCCAGCAGAACGACAGGGCTGTATGACATTCAGTACTTC. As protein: CASRTTGLYDIQYF.

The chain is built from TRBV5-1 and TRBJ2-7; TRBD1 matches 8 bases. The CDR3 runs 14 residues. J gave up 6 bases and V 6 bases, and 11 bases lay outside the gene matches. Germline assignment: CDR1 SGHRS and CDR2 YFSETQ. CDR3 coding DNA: TGCGCCAGCAAACCGACAGGGGCTTTGGCCGAGCAGTACTTC. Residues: CASKPTGALAEQYF. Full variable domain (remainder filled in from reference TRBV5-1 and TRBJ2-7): KAGVTQTPRYLIKTRGQQVTLSCSPISGHRSVSWYQQTPGQGLQFLFEYFSETQRNKGNFPGRFSGRQFSNSRSEMNVSTLELGDSALYLCASKPTGALAEQYFGPGTRLTVT.

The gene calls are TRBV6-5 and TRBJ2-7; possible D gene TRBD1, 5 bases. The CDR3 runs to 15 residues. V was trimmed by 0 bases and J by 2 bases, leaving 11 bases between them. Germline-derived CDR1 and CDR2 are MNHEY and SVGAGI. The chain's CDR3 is CASSYSQDTAYEQYF. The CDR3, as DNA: TGTGCCAGCAGTTACTCTCAGGACACGGCCTACGAGCAGTACTTC.